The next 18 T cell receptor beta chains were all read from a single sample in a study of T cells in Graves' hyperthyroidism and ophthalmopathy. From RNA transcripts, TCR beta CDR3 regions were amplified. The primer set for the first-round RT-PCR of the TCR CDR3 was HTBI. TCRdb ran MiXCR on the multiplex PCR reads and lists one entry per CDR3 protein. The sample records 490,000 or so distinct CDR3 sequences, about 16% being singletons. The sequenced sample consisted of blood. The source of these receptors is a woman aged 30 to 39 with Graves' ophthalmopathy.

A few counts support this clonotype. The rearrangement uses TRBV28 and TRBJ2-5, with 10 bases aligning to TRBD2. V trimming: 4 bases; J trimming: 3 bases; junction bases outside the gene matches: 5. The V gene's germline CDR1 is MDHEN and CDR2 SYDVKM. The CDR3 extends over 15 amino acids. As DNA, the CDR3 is TGTGCCAGCAGTTCACCTCTAGCGGGAGAAGAGACCCAGTACTTC. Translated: CASSSPLAGEETQYF.

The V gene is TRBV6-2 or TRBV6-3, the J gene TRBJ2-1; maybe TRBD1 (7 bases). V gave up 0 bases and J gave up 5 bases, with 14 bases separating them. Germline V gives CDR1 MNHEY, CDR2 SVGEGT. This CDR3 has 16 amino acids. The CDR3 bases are TGTGCCAGCAGTTACTCTGCGGGACAGACCAACAATGAGCAGTTCTTC. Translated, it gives CASSYSAGQTNNEQFF.

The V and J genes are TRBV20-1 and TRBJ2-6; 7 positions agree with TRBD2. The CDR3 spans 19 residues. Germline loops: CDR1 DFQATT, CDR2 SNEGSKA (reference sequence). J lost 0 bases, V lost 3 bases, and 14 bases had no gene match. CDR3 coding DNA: TGCAGTGCTAGGCCCCCTTGGGGAGGGGAGAGCTCTGGGGCCAACGTCCTGACTTTC. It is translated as CSARPPWGGESSGANVLTF.

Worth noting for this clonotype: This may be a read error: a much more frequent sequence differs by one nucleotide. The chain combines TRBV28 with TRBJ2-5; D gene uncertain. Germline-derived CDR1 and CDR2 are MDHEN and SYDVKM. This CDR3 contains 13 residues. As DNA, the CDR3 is TGTGTCAGCCGCCCGGGCGGCACGGAGACCCAGTACTTC. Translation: CVSRPGGTETQYF.

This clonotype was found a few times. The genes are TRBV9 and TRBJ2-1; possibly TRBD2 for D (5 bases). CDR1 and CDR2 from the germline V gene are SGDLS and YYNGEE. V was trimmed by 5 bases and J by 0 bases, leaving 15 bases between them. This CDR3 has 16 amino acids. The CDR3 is CASRERYVLSYNEQFF. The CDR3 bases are TGTGCCAGCAGAGAGCGGTATGTGCTCTCCTACAATGAGCAGTTCTTC.

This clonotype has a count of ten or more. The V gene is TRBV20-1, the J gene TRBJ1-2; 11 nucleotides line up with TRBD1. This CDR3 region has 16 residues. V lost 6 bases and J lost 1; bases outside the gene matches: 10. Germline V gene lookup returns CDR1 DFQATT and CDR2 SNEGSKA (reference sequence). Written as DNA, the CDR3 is TGCAGTGCCTTTTCCGGACAGGGGGCGCGTAACTATGGCTACACCTTC. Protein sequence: CSAFSGQGARNYGYTF.

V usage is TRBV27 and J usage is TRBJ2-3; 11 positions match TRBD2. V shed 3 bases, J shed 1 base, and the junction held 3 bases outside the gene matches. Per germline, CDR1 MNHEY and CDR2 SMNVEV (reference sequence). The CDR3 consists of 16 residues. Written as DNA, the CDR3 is TGTGCCAGCAGTTTCCATAGCGGGAGGGGCACAGATACGCAGTATTTT. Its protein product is CASSFHSGRGTDTQYF.

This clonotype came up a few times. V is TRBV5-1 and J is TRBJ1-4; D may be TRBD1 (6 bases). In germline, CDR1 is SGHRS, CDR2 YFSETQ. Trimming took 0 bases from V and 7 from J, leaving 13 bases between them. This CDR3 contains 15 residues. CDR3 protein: CASSLEVRGGEKLFF. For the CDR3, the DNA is TGCGCCAGCAGCTTGGAAGTCAGGGGAGGTGAAAAACTGTTTTTT.

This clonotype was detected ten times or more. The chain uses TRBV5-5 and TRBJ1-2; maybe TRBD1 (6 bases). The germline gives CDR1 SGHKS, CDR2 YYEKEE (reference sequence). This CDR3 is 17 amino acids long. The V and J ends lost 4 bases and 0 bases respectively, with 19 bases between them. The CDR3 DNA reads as TGTGCCAGCAGCCTGGGGGTGCGACAGGAGGCTAACTATGGCTACACCTTC. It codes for CASSLGVRQEANYGYTF.

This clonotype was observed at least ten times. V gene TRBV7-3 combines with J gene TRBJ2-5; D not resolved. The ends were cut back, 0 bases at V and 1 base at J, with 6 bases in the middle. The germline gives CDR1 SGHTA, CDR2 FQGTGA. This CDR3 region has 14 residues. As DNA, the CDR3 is TGTGCCAGCAGCTTAACCCGGACCCAAGAGACCCAGTACTTC. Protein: CASSLTRTQETQYF. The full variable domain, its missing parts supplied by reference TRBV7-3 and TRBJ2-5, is GAGVSQTPSNKVTEKGKYVELRCDPISGHTALYWYRQSLGQGPEFLIYFQGTGAADDSGLPNDRFFAVRPEGSVSTLKIQRTERGDSAVYLCASSLTRTQETQYFGPGTRLLVL.

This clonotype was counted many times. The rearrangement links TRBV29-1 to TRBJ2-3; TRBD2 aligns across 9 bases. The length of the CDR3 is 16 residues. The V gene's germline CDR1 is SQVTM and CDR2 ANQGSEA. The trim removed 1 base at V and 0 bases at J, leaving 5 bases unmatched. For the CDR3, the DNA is TGCAGCGTTGAAGGGGTTAGCGGGAGAAGCACAGATACGCAGTATTTT. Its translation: CSVEGVSGRSTDTQYF.

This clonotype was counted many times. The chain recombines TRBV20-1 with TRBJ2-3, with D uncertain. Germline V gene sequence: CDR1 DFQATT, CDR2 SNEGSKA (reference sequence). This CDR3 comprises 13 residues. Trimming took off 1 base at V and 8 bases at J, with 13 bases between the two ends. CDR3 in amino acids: CSARVVGLATQYF. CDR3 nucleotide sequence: TGCAGTGCTAGAGTAGTAGGCCTCGCTACGCAGTATTTT.

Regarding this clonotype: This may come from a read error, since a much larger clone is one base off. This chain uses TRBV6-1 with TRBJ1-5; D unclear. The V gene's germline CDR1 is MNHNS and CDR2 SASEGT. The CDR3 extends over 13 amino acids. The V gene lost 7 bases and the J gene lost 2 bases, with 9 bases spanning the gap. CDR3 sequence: CASNLERNQPQHF. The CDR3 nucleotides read TGTGCCAGCAATCTAGAGCGCAATCAGCCCCAGCATTTT.

This CDR3 is CASSPPGQEPQETQYF. As DNA, the CDR3 is TGTGCCAGCAGTCCACCGGGACAGGAACCACAAGAGACCCAGTACTTC. The V gene is TRBV6-2 or TRBV6-3, the J gene TRBJ2-5; 8 nucleotides agree with TRBD1. There are 16 residues in the CDR3. Germline loops: CDR1 MNHEY, CDR2 SVGEGT. J gave up 2 bases and V 5 bases, and 10 bases lay outside the gene matches.

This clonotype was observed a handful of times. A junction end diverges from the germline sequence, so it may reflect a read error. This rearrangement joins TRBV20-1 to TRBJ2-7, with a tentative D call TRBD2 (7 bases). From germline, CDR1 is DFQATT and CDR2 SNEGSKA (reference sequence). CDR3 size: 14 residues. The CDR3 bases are TGCAGTGCTGGAGAAGGGGGGGGGTTCTACGAGCAGTACTTC. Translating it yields CSAGEGGGFYEQYF.

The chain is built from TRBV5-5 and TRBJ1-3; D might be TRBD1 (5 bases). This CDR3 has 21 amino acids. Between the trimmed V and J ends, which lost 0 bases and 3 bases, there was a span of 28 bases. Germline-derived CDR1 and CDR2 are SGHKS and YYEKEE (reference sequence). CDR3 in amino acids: CASSLALGGRTRARIGNTIYF. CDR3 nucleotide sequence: TGTGCCAGCAGCTTGGCCCTGGGTGGAAGGACAAGGGCAAGGATTGGAAACACCATATATTTT.

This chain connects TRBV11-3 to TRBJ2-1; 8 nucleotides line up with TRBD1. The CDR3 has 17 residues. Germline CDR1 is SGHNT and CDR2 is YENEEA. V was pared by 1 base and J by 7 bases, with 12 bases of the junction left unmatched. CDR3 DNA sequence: TGTGCCAGCAGCTTAGGTAGGGGGTGGGGACAGGTGAATGAGCAGTTCTTC. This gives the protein CASSLGRGWGQVNEQFF.

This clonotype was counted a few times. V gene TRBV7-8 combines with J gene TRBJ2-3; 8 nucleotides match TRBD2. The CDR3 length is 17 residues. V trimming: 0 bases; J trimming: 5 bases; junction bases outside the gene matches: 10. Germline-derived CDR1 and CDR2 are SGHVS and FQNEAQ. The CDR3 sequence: CASSLARSGNWLDTQYF. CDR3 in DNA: TGTGCCAGCAGCTTAGCGCGTAGCGGGAATTGGTTAGATACGCAGTATTTT.